A selection of T cell receptor beta chains follows, all from one sample in a study of T cell changes during pregnancy in multiple sclerosis. Some clones are missing from TCRdb's copy, which holds only in-frame ones; the method was immunoSEQ multiplex PCR. The sample records under 50,000 clones, approximately 90% being singletons. The starting material was CD4+ T cells from peripheral blood mononuclear cells, obtained after pregnancy. Receptor source: a female donor with multiple sclerosis, enrolled in a pregnancy study. Both conserved end residues are part of each CDR3. The D gene is left open where the match is weak. Where a row states a size, it is once, few, many or the class of an expanded clone; other rows omit it.

cdr3_length j_call clone_size d_call v_call cdr3_aa cdr3_nt
16 TRBJ2-7 - TRBD1 TRBV5-5 CASSQHWDRGTYEQYF TGTGCCAGCAGCCAACATTGGGACAGGGGGACCTACGAGCAGTACTTC
18 TRBJ2-2 - TRBD2 TRBV19 CASSQPLASGVTTGELFF TGTGCCAGTAGCCAACCCCTAGCTAGCGGGGTTACAACCGGGGAGCTGTTTTTT
14 TRBJ2-7 - TRBD1 TRBV6-1 CASTPGQGTYEQYF TGTGCCAGCACCCCGGGACAGGGCACCTACGAGCAGTACTTC
14 TRBJ2-6 - - TRBV6-1 CASKGVTGANVLTF TGTGCCAGCAAAGGGGTTACTGGGGCCAACGTCCTGACTTTC
15 TRBJ1-4 - - TRBV30 CAWSVDRGTNEKLFF TGTGCCTGGAGTGTAGACCGCGGAACTAATGAAAAACTGTTTTTT
17 TRBJ2-1 - TRBD1 TRBV9 CASSVGQGTGQYNEQFF TGTGCCAGCAGCGTAGGTCAAGGGACAGGCCAATACAATGAGCAGTTCTTC
15 TRBJ2-1 - TRBD2 TRBV7-9 CASSLITSGYNEQFF TGTGCCAGCAGCTTAATAACTAGCGGGTACAATGAGCAGTTCTTC
18 TRBJ2-7 - TRBD1 TRBV7-6 CASSPPWDRGQSRNEQYF TGTGCCAGCAGCCCCCCTTGGGACAGGGGGCAAAGTAGGAACGAGCAGTACTTC
17 TRBJ2-3 - TRBD2 TRBV18 CASTLGRILAGGDTQYF TGTGCCAGCACCCTGGGGAGAATCCTAGCGGGAGGGGATACGCAGTATTTT
15 TRBJ2-5 few - TRBV5-4 CASSLGPAAEETQYF TGTGCCAGCAGCTTGGGTCCAGCGGCTGAAGAGACCCAGTACTTC
12 TRBJ2-7 - - TRBV28 CASRRRSYEQYF TGTGCCAGCAGACGCAGGTCCTACGAGCAGTACTTC
15 TRBJ1-2 - - TRBV6-5 CASTQTESRGYGYTF TGTGCCAGCACCCAGACAGAAAGCCGGGGGTATGGCTACACCTTC
14 TRBJ2-5 - - TRBV7-3 CASSRATLGETQYF TGTGCCAGCAGCCGGGCAACACTAGGGGAGACCCAGTACTTC
14 TRBJ2-3 - TRBD1 TRBV29-1 CSLGTGSGTDTQYF TGCAGCTTGGGGACAGGGTCCGGCACAGATACGCAGTATTTT
12 TRBJ1-2 - - TRBV2 CASSAGGNGYTF TGTGCCAGCAGTGCGGGGGGGAATGGCTACACCTTC
14 TRBJ2-3 few - TRBV7-6 CASSLEQVGDTQYF TGTGCCAGCAGCTTAGAACAGGTCGGAGATACGCAGTATTTT
16 TRBJ2-1 - TRBD2 TRBV7-2 CASRASGRAIYNEQFF TGTGCCAGCAGAGCTAGCGGGAGGGCTATCTACAATGAGCAGTTCTTC
20 TRBJ2-2 - TRBD2 TRBV23-1 CARPDAEKGRREGHTGELFF TGCGCCCGCCCCGACGCGGAAAAGGGTCGGCGGGAGGGCCACACCGGGGAGCTGTTTTTT
15 TRBJ2-5 - - TRBV21-1 CASSCSGSTFETQYF TGTGCCAGCAGCTGTAGCGGGAGTACCTTCGAGACCCAGTACTTC
17 TRBJ2-1 - - TRBV5-1 CASSLRLDGSSYNEQFF TGCGCCAGCAGCTTGAGGTTAGACGGGAGCTCCTACAATGAGCAGTTCTTC
15 TRBJ1-5 - - TRBV2 CASSPRTEQFGPQHF TGTGCCAGCAGCCCGCGGACAGAGCAGTTCGGGCCCCAGCATTTT